What follows are 6 T cell receptor beta chains derived from one specimen sequenced in a study of blood T cells in healthy people across ages. Through a sample-barcoded 5' primer and a J-beta primer mix, a second PCR was run for roughly 6 to 12 cycles. TCRdb re-derived calls from the 5' RACE reads in MiXCR, one entry per CDR3 protein. Of more than 1.4 million distinct CDR3 sequences listed, around two fifths are singletons. The sample taken for sequencing was blood. The receptors originated from a young woman in good health.

This chain uses TRBV28 with TRBJ1-1; D gene unclear. The V end lost 5 bases, the J end lost 1 base, and 14 bases lay between the germline ends. The CDR3 is made up of 15 amino acids. Germline assignment: CDR1 MDHEN and CDR2 SYDVKM. The CDR3 DNA reads as TGTGCCAGCAGTCCACACAAGAGCGGGAACACTGAAGCTTTCTTT. This translates into CASSPHKSGNTEAFF. Full variable domain (rest looked up from reference TRBV28 and TRBJ1-1): DVKVTQSSRYLVKRTGEKVFLECVQDMDHENMFWYRQDPGLGLRLIYFSYDVKMKEKGDIPEGYSVSREKKERFSLILESASTNQTSMYLCASSPHKSGNTEAFFGQGTRLTVV.

The J gene is TRBJ2-5, the V gene TRBV18; D unclear. V shed 2 bases and J shed 5 bases, with 9 bases lying between them. Germline CDR1 is KGHSH and CDR2 is LQKENI. This CDR3 region has 13 residues. The CDR3 here is CASSPMDPETQYF. The DNA for the CDR3 is TGTGCCAGCTCACCAATGGATCCGGAGACCCAGTACTTC.

The chain joins TRBV10-3 to TRBJ2-7; tentatively, D is TRBD1 or TRBD2 (5 bases each). Trimming took 7 bases from V and 6 from J, leaving 16 bases between them. The CDR3 is 13 amino acids. The germline V gene has CDR1 ENHRY and CDR2 SYGVKD. The CDR3 coding sequence is TGTGCCATCAAAGATGAGGGACCCAGCGAGCAGTACTTC. Its translation is CAIKDEGPSEQYF.

This clonotype was detected only a few times. The chain uses TRBV6-1 and TRBJ2-7; tentatively, D is TRBD1 or TRBD2 (5 bases each). The CDR3 sequence is 13 residues long. V lost 2 bases to trimming and J lost 5 bases, with 10 bases between them. Looked up from germline, CDR1 is MNHNS and CDR2 is SASEGT. CDR3 in DNA: TGTGCCAGCAGTGAAATGAGGGACCACGAGCAGTACTTC. It encodes CASSEMRDHEQYF.

This clonotype was observed a few times. The rearrangement uses TRBV27 and TRBJ2-4; D not certain. Germline assignment: CDR1 MNHEY and CDR2 SMNVEV (reference sequence). With 3 bases removed from V and 0 bases from J, the gap between germline ends came to 9 bases. The CDR3 has 15 amino acids. CDR3 protein: CASSLGGPAKNIQYF. CDR3 sequence (DNA): TGTGCCAGCAGTTTGGGTGGCCCAGCCAAAAACATTCAGTACTTC.

This rearrangement joins TRBV6-2 or TRBV6-3 to TRBJ1-1; D is perhaps TRBD1 (6 bases). V was pared by 5 bases and J by 7 bases, with 11 bases between. This CDR3 is built from 12 residues. Looked up from germline, CDR1 is MNHEY and CDR2 is SVGEGT. Written as DNA, the CDR3 is TGTGCCAGCAGTACCCCGACAGGTGAAGCTTTCTTT. It codes for CASSTPTGEAFF.